The 19 T cell receptor beta chains below all came from one sample that was sequenced in a study of T-cell reconstitution after alpha-beta-depleted transplantation in children (dated by TCRdb to 2016 to 2018). Libraries were built with PCR. Instrument on record: Illumina HiSeq 2500. Molecular barcoding was employed in the preparation of TCR libraries, with unique molecular identifiers being used to normalize TCRbeta repertoire quantification. TCRdb cleaned the public reads at Q25 with fastp, built clones with MiXCR and kept in-frame beta chains. Identical CDR3 protein sequences are pooled into one entry, listed with their most common genes and DNA. The sample profile shows approximately 200,000 distinct CDR3 sequences; roughly 15% of them were found once. About 13% of the sample belongs to the ten largest clones. The sample here was PBMCs from the stem cell graft donor, taken from the stem cell graft. Receptors originate from a human donor who donated a stem cell graft to a child with acute lymphoblastic leukemia.

This clonotype was observed many times. This rearrangement joins TRBV5-1 to TRBJ2-1; 8 nucleotides agree with TRBD2. The CDR3 contains 14 residues. CDR1 and CDR2 (germline): SGHRS, YFSETQ. J was trimmed by 7 bases and V by 4 bases; bases with no gene match: 7. The CDR3 spells CASSGGLAVNEQFF. Here the CDR3 DNA reads TGCGCCAGCAGCGGTGGACTAGCCGTGAATGAGCAGTTCTTC.

As for this clonotype: This sequence may be a read error, since a much larger clone differs from it by one base. V and J are TRBV20-1 and TRBJ1-2, with a tentative D call TRBD1 (6 bases). Trimming removed 5 bases at V and 2 bases at J, with 12 bases between. The CDR3 consists of 13 residues. The germline CDR1 and CDR2 sequences are DFQATT and SNEGSKA (reference sequence). Here the CDR3 reads CSAGYRENYGYTF. In nucleotides, the CDR3 is TGCAGTGCTGGTTACAGGGAAAACTATGGCTACACCTTC.

The chain combines TRBV30 with TRBJ2-5; no reliable D call. Germline CDR1 is GTSNPN and CDR2 is SVGIG (reference sequence). V lost 2 bases and J 7 bases, leaving 14 bases between the germline ends. The CDR3 sequence is 13 residues long. In DNA, the CDR3 is TGTGCCTGGAGTAGGGCTAGAGGCGCGACCCAGTACTTC. Its translation is CAWSRARGATQYF.

This clonotype was found many times. The gene calls are TRBV6-5 and TRBJ2-1, with a weak D call TRBD2 (6 bases). CDR3 length: 14 amino acids. V lost 5 bases, J lost 3 bases, and 11 bases lay in between. The germline V gene encodes CDR1 MNHEY and CDR2 SVGAGI. CDR3 in DNA: TGTGCCAGCAGTCCGGGACTGATCTACAATGAGCAGTTCTTC. Translation: CASSPGLIYNEQFF.

J is TRBJ1-2 and V is TRBV12-3 or TRBV12-4; no clear D gene. CDR3 size: 13 residues. The V and J ends lost 2 bases and 4 bases respectively, with 8 bases between them. CDR3 DNA: TGTGCCAGCAGTTTAAAGAGAGTCTATGGCTACACCTTC. It is translated as CASSLKRVYGYTF.

The sample holds a few counts of this clonotype. V usage is TRBV29-1 and J usage is TRBJ2-7; 9 nucleotides match TRBD1. After removal of 6 bases from V and 2 bases from J, the junction contained 14 bases not matched to a gene. CDR3 size: 16 residues. The germline gives CDR1 SQVTM, CDR2 ANQGSEA. The CDR3 DNA sequence: TGCAGCGTATTACCCTTTGACGGGACAGGGACCTACGAGCAGTACTTC. Translating gives CSVLPFDGTGTYEQYF.

The rearrangement links TRBV19 to TRBJ2-6, with D unclear. Germline CDR1 is LNHDA and CDR2 is SQIVND (reference sequence). Trimming took 3 bases from V and 2 from J, leaving 11 bases between them. The CDR3 sequence is 16 residues long. CDR3 protein: CASSMVGEPGANVLTF. CDR3 nucleotides: TGTGCCAGTAGTATGGTTGGAGAACCTGGGGCCAACGTCCTGACTTTC.

This clonotype was observed a few times. The rearrangement links TRBV4-1 to TRBJ1-2, with TRBD1 matching 9 bases. The CDR3 contains 16 residues. Germline V gives CDR1 MGHRA, CDR2 YSYEKL. J lost 0 bases, V lost 3 bases, and 5 bases had no gene match. CDR3 protein: CASSHPGDRANYGYTF. The CDR3 DNA sequence: TGCGCCAGCAGCCACCCCGGGGACAGGGCTAACTATGGCTACACCTTC.

This sequence joins TRBV29-1 and TRBJ2-5; D call uncertain. Trimming shortened V by 7 bases and J by 1 base, and 16 bases separated the two germline ends. The length of the CDR3 is 14 residues. CDR1 and CDR2 (germline): SQVTM, ANQGSEA. The DNA for the CDR3 is TGCAGCGCTGCGGAAGGACGTGTCCAAGAGACCCAGTACTTC. Protein product: CSAAEGRVQETQYF.

This rearrangement joins TRBV11-2 to TRBJ2-2; TRBD2 matches 8 bases. The germline V gene encodes CDR1 SGHAT and CDR2 FQNNGV. With V trimmed by 6 bases and J by 7 bases, 13 bases remained unmatched. This CDR3 contains 16 residues. The CDR3 protein is CASRDGTQRESGELFF. DNA for the CDR3: TGTGCCAGCAGGGATGGGACCCAGCGGGAGAGCGGGGAGCTGTTTTTT.

This clonotype was counted ten times or more. The CDR3 spells CASSFRGQGVNSPLHF. Written as DNA, the CDR3 is TGCGCCAGCAGCTTCCGAGGACAGGGGGTTAATTCACCCCTCCACTTT. V gene TRBV5-1 combines with J gene TRBJ1-6; 10 nucleotides match TRBD1. This CDR3 is built from 16 residues. Trimming at V came to 2 bases and at J to 6 bases, leaving 5 bases not matched to a gene. CDR1 is SGHRS and CDR2 is YFSETQ in the germline V gene.

In its sample, this clonotype was seen many times. The rearrangement joins TRBV7-9 to TRBJ2-7, with TRBD1 matching over 9 bases. The CDR3 spans 15 residues. Per the germline V gene, CDR1 is SEHNR and CDR2 is FQNEAQ (reference sequence). V was pared by 4 bases and J by 4 bases, with 8 bases of the junction left unmatched. CDR3 nucleotides: TGTGCCAGCAGCTCCCTGACAGGGGGGCGGTACGAGCAGTACTTC. As protein: CASSSLTGGRYEQYF.

This clonotype was seen many times. The chain recombines TRBV10-3 with TRBJ1-2; tentatively, D is TRBD1 (6 bases). Trimming removed 4 bases at V and 1 base at J, with 7 bases between. Germline CDR1 ENHRY, CDR2 SYGVKD. The CDR3 loop spans 13 amino acids. The chain's CDR3 is CAISVDSNYGYTF. The CDR3 nucleotides read TGTGCCATCAGTGTGGACAGTAACTATGGCTACACCTTC.

The CDR3 DNA reads as TGTGCCAGAATGCTAGCCCCCCCAGATACGCAGTATTTT. This codes for CARMLAPPDTQYF. J is TRBJ2-3 and V is TRBV12-3 or TRBV12-4; D perhaps matches TRBD2 (5 bases). V gave up 9 bases and J gave up 4 bases, with 14 bases separating them. The CDR3 loop spans 13 amino acids.

This clonotype was observed many times. This chain uses TRBV11-2 with TRBJ2-2; 7 positions match TRBD1. The CDR3 is made up of 14 amino acids. CDR1 and CDR2 (germline): SGHAT, FQNNGV. After removal of 2 bases from V and 4 bases from J, the junction contained 1 base not matched to a gene. The chain's CDR3 is CASSLKGATGELFF. CDR3 nucleotides: TGTGCCAGCAGCTTAAAGGGGGCCACCGGGGAGCTGTTTTTT.

At least ten counts were recorded for this clonotype. The rearrangement joins TRBV5-1 to TRBJ1-3; D might be TRBD1 (5 bases). The CDR3 consists of 17 residues. Germline CDR1 and CDR2: SGHRS and YFSETQ. V shed 4 bases and J shed 1 base, with 18 bases lying between them. This CDR3 reads CASSPRTPGLSGNTIYF. In DNA, the CDR3 is TGCGCCAGCAGCCCACGTACCCCGGGACTTTCTGGAAACACCATATATTTT.

Many counts were recorded for this clonotype. V and J are TRBV29-1 and TRBJ2-7; 7 positions match TRBD1. Germline values: CDR1 SQVTM, CDR2 ANQGSEA. This CDR3 region has 13 residues. V lost 7 bases and J lost 7; bases outside the gene matches: 13. CDR3: CSASRGGEWEQYF. DNA for the CDR3: TGCAGCGCATCGAGAGGGGGCGAATGGGAGCAGTACTTC.

This clonotype has ten or more counts. The chain is built from TRBV7-6 and TRBJ2-7; D not certain. CDR3 length equals 13 residues. Trimming left V 4 bases short and J 3 bases short, with 10 bases between. Per germline, CDR1 SGHVS and CDR2 FNYEAQ. The CDR3 nucleotides are TGTGCCAGCAGCTCAACCTGGGGCTACGAGCAGTACTTC. Residues: CASSSTWGYEQYF.

This clonotype was detected many times. The J gene is TRBJ1-5, the V gene TRBV20-1; unclear D gene. The V end lost 0 bases, the J end lost 0 bases, and 6 bases lay between the germline ends. CDR3 length equals 14 residues. The germline gives CDR1 DFQATT, CDR2 SNEGSKA (reference sequence). CDR3 sequence (DNA): TGCAGTGCTAGAGATCCCCTTAGCAATCAGCCCCAGCATTTT. It yields the protein CSARDPLSNQPQHF.